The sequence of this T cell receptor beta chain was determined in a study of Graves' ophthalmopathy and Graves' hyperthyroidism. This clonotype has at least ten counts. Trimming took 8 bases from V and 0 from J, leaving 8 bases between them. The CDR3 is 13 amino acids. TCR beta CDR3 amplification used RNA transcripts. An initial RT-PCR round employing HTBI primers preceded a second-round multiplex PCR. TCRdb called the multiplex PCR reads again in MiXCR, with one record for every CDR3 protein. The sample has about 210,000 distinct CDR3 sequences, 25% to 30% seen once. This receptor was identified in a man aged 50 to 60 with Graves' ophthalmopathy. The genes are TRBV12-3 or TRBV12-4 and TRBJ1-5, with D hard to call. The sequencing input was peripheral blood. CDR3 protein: CASQPGSNQPQHF. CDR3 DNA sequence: TGTGCCAGCCAGCCGGGTAGCAATCAGCCCCAGCATTTT.